Below, 31 T cell receptor beta chains from the same sample are listed, as sequenced in a study of T cell changes during pregnancy in multiple sclerosis. Generated by immunoSEQ multiplex PCR, the TCRdb table keeps only in-frame clones and is missing some. The sample shows approximately 60,000 clones, roughly 90% of them seen only once. The sample was peripheral blood, taken before pregnancy. The receptors originated from a female donor with multiple sclerosis, enrolled in a pregnancy study.

V usage is TRBV5-5 and J usage is TRBJ1-1; unclear D gene. The V and J ends lost 1 base and 11 bases respectively, with 12 bases between them. Germline V gives CDR1 SGHKS, CDR2 YYEKEE (reference sequence). The CDR3 is 12 residues long. The CDR3 coding sequence is TGTGCCAGCAGCTTGTCTCGGGGTGAGGCTTTCTTT. It translates to CASSLSRGEAFF. The full variable domain, its missing parts supplied by reference TRBV5-5 and TRBJ1-1, is DAGVTQSPTHLIKTRGQQVTLRCSPISGHKSVSWYQQVLGQGPQFIFQYYEKEERGRGNFPDRFSARQFPNYSSELNVNALLLGDSALYLCASSLSRGEAFFGQGTRLTVV.

V gene TRBV6-6 combines with J gene TRBJ1-1; no definite D call. In germline, CDR1 is MNHNY, CDR2 SVGAGI (reference sequence). Trimming cost V 2 bases and J 6 bases, with 10 bases left between them. This CDR3 spans 13 amino acids. This chain's CDR3 is CASSYVGRAEAFF. In nucleotides, the CDR3 is TGTGCCAGCAGTTACGTGGGGAGGGCTGAAGCTTTCTTT.

The chain couples TRBV27 to TRBJ1-2; maybe TRBD1 (6 bases). Germline values: CDR1 MNHEY, CDR2 SMNVEV (reference sequence). The CDR3 runs to 12 residues. Trimming cost V 4 bases and J 8 bases, with 11 bases left between them. CDR3 region: CASSSQGSGYTF. CDR3 nucleotides: TGTGCCAGCAGTTCACAGGGTAGCGGCTACACCTTC.

V gene TRBV5-1 combines with J gene TRBJ2-7; 8 nucleotides align to TRBD1. Trimming at V came to 1 base and at J to 4 bases, leaving 7 bases not matched to a gene. The CDR3 sequence is 15 residues long. Per the germline V gene, CDR1 is SGHRS and CDR2 is YFSETQ. The CDR3 loop reads CASSLTQGAPYEQYF. DNA for the CDR3: TGCGCCAGCAGCTTGACCCAGGGGGCGCCGTACGAGCAGTACTTC.

The V gene is TRBV9, the J gene TRBJ1-1, with D hard to call. V was cut by 8 bases and J by 7 bases, with 18 bases left in between. This CDR3 is 13 amino acids long. Germline CDR1 reads SGDLS; CDR2 reads YYNGEE. The chain's CDR3 is CASGSGGFDEAFF. The CDR3 DNA reads as TGTGCCAGTGGAAGTGGAGGGTTCGATGAAGCTTTCTTT.

The chain links TRBV9 to TRBJ1-4, with 9 bases aligning to TRBD1. J lost 5 bases, V lost 0 bases, and 5 bases had no gene match. This CDR3 has 16 residues. Germline V gene data show CDR1 as SGDLS and CDR2 as YYNGEE. This CDR3 is CASSVASGTGNEKLFF. For the CDR3, the DNA is TGTGCCAGCAGCGTAGCGTCCGGGACAGGGAATGAAAAACTGTTTTTT.

The rearrangement uses TRBV6-5 and TRBJ2-7; D might be TRBD2 (6 bases). The germline V and J ends were trimmed by 6 bases and 9 bases, with 18 bases remaining between them. In germline, CDR1 is MNHEY, CDR2 SVGAGI. The CDR3 runs 13 residues. The DNA of the CDR3 is TGTGCCAGCAGGGACTCCGAGACTAGGGTGCAGTACTTC. Protein sequence: CASRDSETRVQYF.

This clone was observed once. J is TRBJ2-3 and V is TRBV7-9; 8 bases line up with TRBD1. Looked up from germline, CDR1 is SEHNR and CDR2 is FQNEAQ (reference sequence). This CDR3 contains 15 residues. With 5 bases clipped from V and 5 bases from J, the junction kept 9 bases outside the gene matches. The CDR3 spells CASSQDRGQGDTQYF. In DNA form, the CDR3 reads TGTGCCAGCAGCCAAGACAGGGGTCAAGGAGATACGCAGTATTTT.

The rearrangement joins TRBV5-4 to TRBJ2-2, with 8 nucleotides matching TRBD2. The CDR3 is 15 residues long. Germline V gene sequence: CDR1 SGHNT, CDR2 YYREEE (reference sequence). V was clipped by 4 bases and J by 3 bases; unmatched bases: 5. The CDR3 DNA reads as TGTGCCAGCAGCACCGGGGGGGATTACACCGGGGAGCTGTTTTTT. Translated: CASSTGGDYTGELFF.

This chain links TRBV11-1 with TRBJ1-2; D is perhaps TRBD1 (6 bases). V lost 3 bases, J lost 2 bases, and 7 bases lay in between. Germline V gene sequence: CDR1 SGHAT, CDR2 FQDESV (reference sequence). The CDR3 is 13 residues long. This CDR3 is CASSFDRNYGYTF. CDR3 coding DNA: TGTGCCAGCAGCTTTGACAGGAACTATGGCTACACCTTC.

The chain has TRBV5-1 and TRBJ2-2, with 9 bases that match TRBD2. The CDR3 has 16 residues. The germline CDR1 and CDR2 sequences are SGHRS and YFSETQ. V dropped 4 bases and J dropped 5; count of bases not matched to a gene: 9. The DNA for the CDR3 is TGCGCCAGCAGCCTCTTAGCGGGGGCACTGACCGGGGAGCTGTTTTTT. Its translation is CASSLLAGALTGELFF.

The CDR3 region is CASSPGDGTYYGYTF. CDR3 nucleotide sequence: TGCGCCAGCAGCCCAGGGGACGGGACCTACTATGGCTACACCTTC. V usage is TRBV4-1 and J usage is TRBJ1-2, with D perhaps matching TRBD1 (6 bases). Trimming took 4 bases from V and 3 from J, leaving 15 bases between them. The CDR3 runs to 15 residues. Germline CDR1 is MGHRA and CDR2 is YSYEKL.

V and J are TRBV18 and TRBJ1-3; TRBD1 might be the D (5 bases). Trimming pared 6 bases from V and 6 bases from J, leaving 15 bases between. CDR3 size: 14 residues. CDR1 is KGHSH and CDR2 is LQKENI in the germline V gene. Written as DNA, the CDR3 is TGTGCCAGCTCGCTGCTCGACAGTTTAAACACCATATATTTT. This encodes CASSLLDSLNTIYF.

The chain carries TRBV7-3 and TRBJ2-2; D is possibly TRBD1 (6 bases). V lost 1 base to trimming and J lost 4 bases, with 16 bases between them. CDR1 and CDR2 (germline): SGHTA, FQGTGA. The CDR3 extends over 17 amino acids. CDR3 region: CASSLNPPGQSTGELFF. As DNA, the CDR3 is TGTGCCAGCAGCTTAAATCCCCCAGGACAGAGCACCGGGGAGCTGTTTTTT.

The chain recombines TRBV6-5 with TRBJ2-1, with D perhaps TRBD1 (5 bases). Trimming pared 4 bases from V and 9 bases from J, leaving 22 bases between. The CDR3 length is 16 residues. Germline lookup yields CDR1 MNHEY and CDR2 SVGAGI. The CDR3 coding sequence is TGTGCCAGCAGTTTAAGGGCCCTAACCGGACAAGGTGAGCAGTTCTTC. As protein: CASSLRALTGQGEQFF.

The chain combines TRBV7-2 with TRBJ1-1; D is possibly TRBD1 (6 bases). Per germline, CDR1 SGHTA and CDR2 FQGNSA. CDR3 length: 15 residues. Between the trimmed V and J ends, which lost 5 bases and 1 base, there was a span of 14 bases. This chain's CDR3 is CASSPNRGANTEAFF. In nucleotides, the CDR3 is TGTGCCAGCAGCCCCAACCGGGGGGCGAACACTGAAGCTTTCTTT.

The chain has TRBV29-1 and TRBJ1-1, with 9 bases fitting TRBD1. V lost 4 bases and J lost 5; bases outside the gene matches: 2. Germline assignment: CDR1 SQVTM and CDR2 ANQGSEA. The CDR3 length is 12 residues. The CDR3, as DNA: TGCAGCGTTGGGACAGGGGAGACTGAAGCTTTCTTT. This sequence encodes CSVGTGETEAFF.

V is TRBV25-1 and J is TRBJ1-2; TRBD1 agrees at 7 bases. CDR3 length equals 16 residues. Unmatched junction bases numbered 11, after V lost 2 bases and J lost 5 bases. Per the germline V gene, CDR1 is MGHDK and CDR2 is SYGVNS. The CDR3: CASSEPGTGVVYGYTF. The CDR3 DNA follows: TGTGCCAGCAGTGAACCCGGCACAGGGGTAGTATATGGCTACACCTTC.

The chain links TRBV5-5 to TRBJ1-4; 7 positions match TRBD1. This CDR3 region has 17 residues. The junction had 12 bases not matched to a gene; V was cut back by 5 bases and J by 2 bases. Germline assignment: CDR1 SGHKS and CDR2 YYEKEE (reference sequence). The CDR3, as DNA: TGTGCCAGCAGTTCCACAGGGGCGGGGAGGACTAATGAAAAACTGTTTTTT. Protein product: CASSSTGAGRTNEKLFF.

The J gene is TRBJ2-5, the V gene TRBV6-5; possibly TRBD1 for D (5 bases). The germline V and J ends were trimmed by 5 bases and 4 bases, with 8 bases remaining between them. The CDR3 has 12 amino acids. Germline values: CDR1 MNHEY, CDR2 SVGAGI. The CDR3 DNA follows: TGTGCCAGCAGTCTCACAGGAGAGACCCAGTACTTC. Its protein product is CASSLTGETQYF.

The genes are TRBV4-1 and TRBJ2-1; 11 bases align to TRBD2. The CDR3 runs to 18 residues. Looked up from germline, CDR1 is MGHRA and CDR2 is YSYEKL. After removal of 0 bases from V and 4 bases from J, the junction contained 8 bases not matched to a gene. The CDR3 here is CASSQEQIAGGLYNEQFF. The CDR3 bases are TGCGCCAGCAGCCAAGAGCAGATAGCGGGGGGGTTATACAATGAGCAGTTCTTC.

This clone was recorded once. The CDR3, as DNA: TGTGCCAGCAGCTTGAAGACAGCTGAAGCTTTCTTT. Its translation is CASSLKTAEAFF. The V gene is TRBV5-5, the J gene TRBJ1-1, with a tentative D call TRBD1 (5 bases). With 1 base removed from V and 6 bases from J, the gap between germline ends came to 7 bases. The CDR3 spans 12 residues. Looked up from germline, CDR1 is SGHKS and CDR2 is YYEKEE (reference sequence).

CDR3 nucleotides: TGTGCCAGCAGCTACGGGGGGTCAGGAAACACCATATATTTT. The encoded protein is CASSYGGSGNTIYF. This chain links TRBV6-6 with TRBJ1-3; possible D gene TRBD1, 5 bases. Germline CDR1 reads MNHNY; CDR2 reads SVGAGI (reference sequence). Trimming cost V 6 bases and J 4 bases, with 13 bases left between them. The CDR3 contains 14 residues.

This clone has only one observation. The chain links TRBV7-9 to TRBJ2-1, with 7 bases identical to TRBD2. CDR3 length: 19 amino acids. The J segment lost 0 bases and the V segment lost 5 bases, leaving 16 bases of the junction unmatched. Per the germline V gene, CDR1 is SEHNR and CDR2 is FQNEAQ (reference sequence). In DNA form, the CDR3 reads TGTGCCAGCAGCCTCGGACTAGGCCTAACCCTCCACTCCTACAATGAGCAGTTCTTC. Translation gives CASSLGLGLTLHSYNEQFF.

The V call is TRBV28, the J call TRBJ1-3, with D perhaps matching TRBD1 (6 bases). The CDR3 is 15 residues long. Looked up from germline, CDR1 is MDHEN and CDR2 is SYDVKM. The V gene lost 3 bases and the J gene lost 4 bases, with 13 bases spanning the gap. CDR3 sequence (DNA): TGTGCCAGCAGTTTTTTGGGGGCAGGCGGAAACACCATATATTTT. Its translation: CASSFLGAGGNTIYF.

This clone has just one count. The chain has TRBV9 and TRBJ2-5; 7 nucleotides agree with TRBD2. CDR3 length equals 15 residues. Looked up from germline, CDR1 is SGDLS and CDR2 is YYNGEE. Unmatched junction bases numbered 10, after V lost 6 bases and J lost 2 bases. CDR3 sequence reads: CASTPRGGGQETQYF. The CDR3 nucleotides read TGTGCCAGCACCCCGAGGGGCGGGGGTCAAGAGACCCAGTACTTC.

The V call is TRBV7-3, the J call TRBJ2-6, with D possibly being TRBD1 (5 bases). Germline V gene lookup returns CDR1 SGHTA and CDR2 FQGTGA. V lost 6 bases and J 0 bases, leaving 12 bases between the germline ends. There are 16 residues in the CDR3. The CDR3 reads CASSRGHSSGANVLTF. As DNA, the CDR3 is TGTGCCAGCAGTCGCGGACATTCCTCTGGGGCCAACGTCCTGACTTTC.

This CDR3 is CASSNPGYEQYF. The CDR3 nucleotides are TGTGCCAGCTCAAATCCCGGCTACGAGCAGTACTTC. The chain employs TRBV18 and TRBJ2-7; D is unclear. Germline CDR1 is KGHSH and CDR2 is LQKENI. The CDR3 has 12 residues. With 5 bases removed from V and 3 bases from J, the gap between germline ends came to 8 bases.

This clone turned up a few times. The V gene is TRBV7-2, the J gene TRBJ1-1; D unresolved. The CDR3 length is 13 residues. Germline-derived CDR1 and CDR2 are SGHTA and FQGNSA. The V and J ends lost 6 bases and 2 bases respectively, with 10 bases between them. Here the CDR3 reads CASSPEDNTEAFF. For the CDR3, the DNA is TGTGCCAGCAGTCCCGAGGATAACACTGAAGCTTTCTTT. Full variable domain (outside the CDR3, taken from reference TRBV7-2 and TRBJ1-1): GAGVSQSPSNKVTEKGKDVELRCDPISGHTALYWYRQSLGQGLEFLIYFQGNSAPDKSGLPSDRFSAERTGGSVSTLTIQRTQQEDSAVYLCASSPEDNTEAFFGQGTRLTVV.

This chain uses TRBV9 with TRBJ2-5; 8 bases map to TRBD2. The CDR3 sequence is 14 residues long. Germline lookup yields CDR1 SGDLS and CDR2 YYNGEE. The junction had 3 bases not matched to a gene; V was cut back by 0 bases and J by 5 bases. The CDR3 DNA follows: TGTGCCAGCAGCGTAGCGGGGGGGCAGGAGACCCAGTACTTC. It is translated as CASSVAGGQETQYF.

The rearrangement links TRBV27 to TRBJ2-5, with D perhaps TRBD2 (5 bases). V was pared by 5 bases and J by 4 bases, with 11 bases between. The CDR3 is made up of 13 amino acids. Germline V lookup: CDR1 MNHEY, CDR2 SMNVEV (reference sequence). The CDR3 nucleotides are TGTGCCAGCAGTCCCTCCGGGGTAGAGACCCAGTACTTC. It encodes CASSPSGVETQYF.